One and the same sample provided the 21 T cell receptor beta chains below, sequenced in a study of T cell responses to AZD1222 COVID-19 vaccine. Clones were sequenced by immunoSEQ multiplex PCR, and TCRdb holds only the in-frame ones, with some missing. The repertoire holds fewer than 150,000 clones, with just over 85% as singletons. The sample consisted of peripheral blood, taken on day 0 of AZD1222 vaccination. The receptors stem from an adult in good health.

The chain uses TRBV4-3 and TRBJ1-4; D gene ambiguous. The CDR3 consists of 16 residues. Per the germline V gene, CDR1 is LGHNA and CDR2 is YSLEER. Trimming cost V 2 bases and J 7 bases, with 17 bases left between them. CDR3 DNA sequence: TGCGCCAGCAGCCAATCCCGGACTTGGGTGTCTGAAAAACTGTTTTTT. Residues: CASSQSRTWVSEKLFF.

The V and J genes are TRBV7-2 and TRBJ2-1; 7 bases line up with TRBD1. The V gene's germline CDR1 is SGHTA and CDR2 FQGNSA. This CDR3 contains 15 residues. Trimming cost V 4 bases and J 7 bases; bases outside gene matches: 10. This CDR3 reads CASSSTRDRPNEQFF. Written as DNA, the CDR3 is TGTGCCAGCAGCTCCACCCGGGACAGACCTAATGAGCAGTTCTTC.

This clone was detected ten times or more. The V gene is TRBV15, the J gene TRBJ1-6; 7 bases agree with TRBD1. CDR1 is LNHNV, CDR2 YYDKDF, per germline (reference sequence). CDR3 length: 14 amino acids. V shed 0 bases and J 10 bases; nucleotides not matched to a gene: 3. For the CDR3, the DNA is TGTGCCACCAGCAGAGATCGACAGGGATCACCCCTCCACTTT. Translated, it gives CATSRDRQGSPLHF.

This clone was seen more than once but under ten times. The gene calls are TRBV27 and TRBJ1-2, with TRBD1 as a possible D gene (6 bases). Germline V CDR1 and CDR2: MNHEY, SMNVEV (reference sequence). V dropped 3 bases and J dropped 0 bases, with 14 bases sitting between them. The CDR3 totals 16 residues. The CDR3 here is CASSFRRTVANYGYTF. The CDR3 coding sequence is TGTGCCAGCAGTTTTAGGAGGACAGTCGCTAACTATGGCTACACCTTC.

The rearrangement uses TRBV6-5 and TRBJ2-7; D uncertain. The germline CDR1 and CDR2 sequences are MNHEY and SVGAGI. This CDR3 has 13 residues. Trimming cost V 6 bases and J 2 bases, with 11 bases left between them. CDR3 DNA: TGTGCCAGCAGGAGGACCAAACCCTACGAGCAGTACTTC. Amino acid sequence: CASRRTKPYEQYF.

The J gene is TRBJ2-7, the V gene TRBV12-3 or TRBV12-4; D call uncertain. The ends were cut back, 6 bases at V and 4 bases at J, with 10 bases in the middle. This CDR3 has 12 amino acids. Here the CDR3 reads CASSIDGYEQYF. Written as DNA, the CDR3 is TGTGCCAGCAGCATCGACGGTTACGAGCAGTACTTC.

This chain uses TRBV7-2 with TRBJ2-7; 8 nucleotides match TRBD2. V dropped 4 bases and J dropped 9; count of bases not matched to a gene: 2. This CDR3 spans 11 amino acids. Germline-derived CDR1 and CDR2 are SGHTA and FQGNSA. DNA of the CDR3: TGTGCCAGCAGCTCCGGGACTAGGCAGTACTTC. Amino acid sequence: CASSSGTRQYF.

This chain links TRBV19 with TRBJ1-2, with D possibly TRBD1 on 5 matching bases. The CDR3 runs 13 residues. The V end lost 1 base, the J end lost 6 bases, and 9 bases lay between the germline ends. CDR1 and CDR2 from the germline V gene are LNHDA and SQIVND (reference sequence). This CDR3 reads CASSIAREDGYTF. CDR3 sequence (DNA): TGTGCCAGTAGTATAGCCAGGGAAGATGGCTACACCTTC.

This chain uses TRBV3-1 (or the pseudogene TRBV3-2) with TRBJ2-3; 12 positions match TRBD2. Looked up from germline, CDR1 is LGHDT and CDR2 is YNNKEL (reference sequence). J was trimmed by 4 bases and V by 1 base; bases with no gene match: 9. CDR3 length: 18 amino acids. The CDR3 region is CASSQAMGTSGSSDTQYF. CDR3 nucleotide sequence: TGTGCCAGCAGCCAAGCCATGGGGACTAGCGGGTCTTCAGATACGCAGTATTTT.

V is TRBV10-3 and J is TRBJ1-3, with 7 bases fitting TRBD1. The CDR3 is 15 residues long. J lost 1 base, V lost 10 bases, and 10 bases had no gene match. The germline CDR1 and CDR2 sequences are ENHRY and SYGVKD. The CDR3 region is CASLPSGGSGNTIYF. CDR3 coding DNA: TGTGCCAGCCTCCCCTCAGGGGGGTCTGGAAACACCATATATTTT.

J is TRBJ2-3 and V is TRBV5-1; no clear D. There are 14 residues in the CDR3. V lost 0 bases to trimming and J lost 0 bases, with 5 bases between them. Per germline, CDR1 SGHRS and CDR2 YFSETQ. Written as DNA, the CDR3 is TGCGCCAGCAGCTTGGCCGTTAGCACAGATACGCAGTATTTT. It encodes CASSLAVSTDTQYF. Full variable domain (rest looked up from reference TRBV5-1 and TRBJ2-3): KAGVTQTPRYLIKTRGQQVTLSCSPISGHRSVSWYQQTPGQGLQFLFEYFSETQRNKGNFPGRFSGRQFSNSRSEMNVSTLELGDSALYLCASSLAVSTDTQYFGPGTRLTVL.

The chain joins TRBV10-1 to TRBJ2-3; 8 bases align to TRBD2. V was clipped by 8 bases and J by 2 bases; unmatched bases: 6. From germline, CDR1 is WNHNN and CDR2 SYGVQD (reference sequence). The CDR3 contains 14 residues. The CDR3 sequence: CASAPGLDTDTQYF. CDR3 nucleotide sequence: TGCGCCAGCGCACCGGGACTAGACACAGATACGCAGTATTTT.

This sequence joins TRBV5-6 and TRBJ1-5; the match to TRBD1 covers 10 bases. There are 16 residues in the CDR3. Trimming cost V 4 bases and J 6 bases; bases outside gene matches: 10. The V gene's germline CDR1 is SGHDT and CDR2 YYEEEE. The CDR3 spells CASSKEGQGRVQPQHF. CDR3 sequence (DNA): TGTGCCAGCAGCAAAGAGGGACAGGGGAGGGTTCAGCCCCAGCATTTT.

This clone was observed a few times. J is TRBJ1-1 and V is TRBV5-1; D call uncertain. The CDR3 loop spans 13 amino acids. Germline lookup yields CDR1 SGHRS and CDR2 YFSETQ. V lost 3 bases, J lost 1 base, and 7 bases lay in between. In DNA form, the CDR3 reads TGCGCCAGCAGCTCCCCGCAGAACACTGAAGCTTTCTTT. Translation gives CASSSPQNTEAFF.

The rearrangement uses TRBV6-6 and TRBJ2-7, with D perhaps matching TRBD1 (5 bases). V was cut by 2 bases and J by 2 bases, with 7 bases left in between. Looked up from germline, CDR1 is MNHNY and CDR2 is SVGAGI (reference sequence). This CDR3 spans 13 amino acids. CDR3 coding DNA: TGTGCCAGCAGTTACGAGACAGCCTACGAGCAGTACTTC. Encoded protein: CASSYETAYEQYF.

The chain links TRBV4-1 to TRBJ2-3, with 7 positions matching TRBD1. The V gene's germline CDR1 is MGHRA and CDR2 YSYEKL. With V trimmed by 4 bases and J by 6 bases, 4 bases remained unmatched. This CDR3 region has 13 residues. The CDR3 reads CASSPLRGDTQYF. For the CDR3, the DNA is TGCGCCAGCAGCCCCCTCAGGGGGGATACGCAGTATTTT.

The gene calls are TRBV18 and TRBJ1-1; TRBD1 agrees at 11 bases. V gave up 3 bases and J gave up 4 bases; unmatched junction bases: 4. CDR1 is KGHSH, CDR2 LQKENI, per germline. The CDR3 covers 15 residues. This CDR3 is CASSPRTGGFTEAFF. CDR3 nucleotides: TGTGCCAGCTCACCGAGGACAGGGGGCTTCACTGAAGCTTTCTTT.

The rearrangement uses TRBV15 and TRBJ2-7; D perhaps matches TRBD2 (6 bases). Looked up from germline, CDR1 is LNHNV and CDR2 is YYDKDF (reference sequence). Trimming stripped 1 base from V and 0 bases from J, with 16 bases between. The CDR3 totals 17 residues. As DNA, the CDR3 is TGTGCCACCAGCAGAGCCCATAGCGGCGGCCTCTCCTACGAGCAGTACTTC. Amino acid sequence: CATSRAHSGGLSYEQYF.

The chain couples TRBV6-2 or TRBV6-3 to TRBJ1-5; 9 nucleotides align to TRBD1. Trimming took 5 bases from V and 4 from J; bases not matched to a gene: 3. The germline CDR1 and CDR2 sequences are MNHEY and SVGEGT. CDR3 length: 14 residues. The CDR3 coding sequence is TGTGCCAGCAGTATAGGACAGGGGAATCAGCCCCAGCATTTT. Protein: CASSIGQGNQPQHF.

The J gene is TRBJ2-7, the V gene TRBV6-5; 9 bases are shared with TRBD1. The J segment lost 6 bases and the V segment lost 6 bases, leaving 9 bases of the junction unmatched. This CDR3 spans 14 amino acids. Germline V CDR1 and CDR2: MNHEY, SVGAGI. In DNA form, the CDR3 reads TGTGCCAGCAGCCGAATCATGGACAGGGGCGAGCAGTACTTC. Its protein is CASSRIMDRGEQYF.

The chain couples TRBV6-7 to TRBJ1-6; a weak D match, TRBD1 (6 bases). TRBV6-7 is given ORF status, its function remaining uncertain. Deletions cut 5 bases from V and 7 bases from J, with 18 bases between. The length of the CDR3 is 16 residues. The CDR3 region has the DNA TGTGCCAGCAGTCTCGGACAGCGACGGTGGAATTCACCCCTCCACTTT. Amino acid sequence: CASSLGQRRWNSPLHF.